This is a list of T cell receptor beta chains from one sample in a study of CD8 T cells in Susac syndrome. TCRdb reanalysed the immunoSEQ multiplex PCR reads using MiXCR and keeps one entry per CDR3 protein. The repertoire has some 110,000 distinct CDR3 sequences, 85% to 95% of them found once; the top ten carry 0.093%. Sequenced input: CD4+ T cells from PBMCs. Source of these receptors: a human donor with multiple sclerosis. Both conserved end residues are part of each CDR3. The order of the fields is J gene, clone size, V gene, D gene, CDR3 protein, CDR3 DNA. D genes are given only for firm matches. Size is omitted from some rows. Given values are once, few, many or a class for expanded clones.

j_call: TRBJ2-7
clone_size: .
v_call: TRBV10-3
d_call: .
cdr3_aa: CAIGGERVGGEQYF
cdr3_nt: TGTGCCATCGGAGGAGAGAGGGTAGGCGGCGAGCAGTACTTC

j_call: TRBJ1-5
clone_size: .
v_call: TRBV29-1
d_call: TRBD1
cdr3_aa: CSVSTGWNQPQHF
cdr3_nt: TGCAGCGTATCGACAGGGTGGAATCAGCCCCAGCATTTT

j_call: TRBJ1-2
clone_size: .
v_call: TRBV6-5
d_call: TRBD1
cdr3_aa: CASSYSTGGHYGYTF
cdr3_nt: TGTGCCAGCAGTTACTCGACAGGGGGGCACTATGGCTACACCTTC

j_call: TRBJ2-7
clone_size: .
v_call: TRBV20-1
d_call: TRBD2
cdr3_aa: CSATGGAGNTYEQYF
cdr3_nt: TGCAGTGCCACGGGGGGGGCTGGGAACACCTACGAGCAGTACTTC

j_call: TRBJ1-6
clone_size: .
v_call: TRBV7-6
d_call: .
cdr3_aa: CASSPTRRNSPLHF
cdr3_nt: TGTGCCAGCAGCCCTACACGACGGAATTCACCCCTCCACTTT

j_call: TRBJ1-1
clone_size: .
v_call: TRBV13
d_call: TRBD1
cdr3_aa: CASSIQGAKAFF
cdr3_nt: TGTGCCAGCAGCATTCAGGGGGCTAAAGCTTTCTTT

j_call: TRBJ2-3
clone_size: .
v_call: TRBV7-3
d_call: .
cdr3_aa: CASTYGGRGSTDTQYF
cdr3_nt: TGTGCCAGCACCTACGGGGGCAGGGGGAGCACAGATACGCAGTATTTT

j_call: TRBJ1-1
clone_size: .
v_call: TRBV6-5
d_call: .
cdr3_aa: CASTPARNTEAFF
cdr3_nt: TGTGCCAGCACCCCCGCCCGGAACACTGAAGCTTTCTTT

j_call: TRBJ1-3
clone_size: .
v_call: TRBV29-1
d_call: .
cdr3_aa: CSVGSSENTIYF
cdr3_nt: TGCAGCGTTGGGAGCTCTGAAAACACCATATATTTT

j_call: TRBJ2-3
clone_size: .
v_call: TRBV29-1
d_call: TRBD2
cdr3_aa: CSVSQGGVGADTQYF
cdr3_nt: TGCAGCGTCTCTCAGGGAGGGGTAGGCGCGGATACGCAGTATTTT

j_call: TRBJ2-7
clone_size: .
v_call: TRBV6-2/TRBV6-3
d_call: .
cdr3_aa: CASSLYGDRYEQYF
cdr3_nt: TGTGCCAGCAGTTTGTACGGGGATCGGTACGAGCAGTACTTC

j_call: TRBJ1-2
clone_size: .
v_call: TRBV7-2
d_call: TRBD1
cdr3_aa: CASSSMDRGPNYGYTF
cdr3_nt: TGTGCCAGCAGTTCGATGGACAGGGGACCTAACTATGGCTACACCTTC

j_call: TRBJ1-5
clone_size: .
v_call: TRBV30
d_call: .
cdr3_aa: CAWRAGGPRGPQHF
cdr3_nt: TGTGCCTGGCGGGCGGGCGGACCCCGCGGACCCCAGCATTTT

j_call: TRBJ2-2
clone_size: .
v_call: TRBV5-1
d_call: .
cdr3_aa: CASSFRGMDSGELFF
cdr3_nt: TGCGCCAGCAGCTTCAGGGGCATGGATTCCGGGGAGCTGTTTTTT

j_call: TRBJ2-3
clone_size: .
v_call: TRBV15
d_call: .
cdr3_aa: CATSRAGWTDTQYF
cdr3_nt: TGTGCCACCAGCAGAGCGGGATGGACAGATACGCAGTATTTT

j_call: TRBJ2-7
clone_size: .
v_call: TRBV12-3/TRBV12-4
d_call: .
cdr3_aa: CASSVRYEQYF
cdr3_nt: TGTGCCAGCAGTGTAAGATACGAGCAGTACTTC

j_call: TRBJ2-7
clone_size: once
v_call: TRBV12-3/TRBV12-4
d_call: TRBD1
cdr3_aa: CASRNRGDYEQYF
cdr3_nt: TGTGCCAGCAGAAACAGGGGGGACTACGAGCAGTACTTC

j_call: TRBJ1-5
clone_size: once
v_call: TRBV20-1
d_call: .
cdr3_aa: CSARSGSNQPQHF
cdr3_nt: TGCAGTGCCAGGTCAGGTAGCAATCAGCCCCAGCATTTT

j_call: TRBJ1-2
clone_size: .
v_call: TRBV5-1
d_call: .
cdr3_aa: CASSWGIGHKNYGYTF
cdr3_nt: TGCGCCAGCAGCTGGGGAATCGGACACAAAAACTATGGCTACACCTTC

j_call: TRBJ2-3
clone_size: .
v_call: TRBV7-9
d_call: .
cdr3_aa: CASSLSTNTDTQYF
cdr3_nt: TGTGCCAGCAGCTTAAGTACGAACACAGATACGCAGTATTTT

j_call: TRBJ1-2
clone_size: .
v_call: TRBV29-1
d_call: TRBD1
cdr3_aa: CSAGTGKLGYTF
cdr3_nt: TGCAGCGCCGGGACAGGGAAGCTAGGCTACACCTTC

j_call: TRBJ2-1
clone_size: .
v_call: TRBV12-3/TRBV12-4
d_call: TRBD1
cdr3_aa: CASSSGQGYNEQFF
cdr3_nt: TGTGCCAGCAGTTCGGGACAGGGGTACAATGAGCAGTTCTTC

j_call: TRBJ2-6
clone_size: .
v_call: TRBV5-1
d_call: .
cdr3_aa: CASGDTSSGANVLTF
cdr3_nt: TGCGCCAGCGGGGACACTTCCTCTGGGGCCAACGTCCTGACTTTC

j_call: TRBJ1-4
clone_size: once
v_call: TRBV19
d_call: .
cdr3_aa: CASSMNGKLFF
cdr3_nt: TGTGCCAGTAGTATGAACGGAAAACTGTTTTTT

j_call: TRBJ2-2
clone_size: .
v_call: TRBV6-5
d_call: .
cdr3_aa: CASSVNTGELFF
cdr3_nt: TGTGCCAGCAGTGTAAACACCGGGGAGCTGTTTTTT

j_call: TRBJ2-5
clone_size: .
v_call: TRBV28
d_call: .
cdr3_aa: CASSWWTARGKTQYF
cdr3_nt: TGTGCCAGCAGTTGGTGGACGGCACGCGGGAAGACCCAGTACTTC

j_call: TRBJ1-2
clone_size: .
v_call: TRBV5-1
d_call: TRBD1
cdr3_aa: CATWDRDGMGGYTF
cdr3_nt: TGCGCCACCTGGGACAGGGACGGTATGGGCGGCTACACCTTC

j_call: TRBJ2-6
clone_size: .
v_call: TRBV28
d_call: TRBD1
cdr3_aa: CASRNPTGIGANVLTF
cdr3_nt: TGTGCCAGCAGAAACCCGACAGGGATTGGGGCCAACGTCCTGACTTTC

j_call: TRBJ1-3
clone_size: .
v_call: TRBV7-3
d_call: .
cdr3_aa: CASSPRRSSSGNTIYF
cdr3_nt: TGTGCCAGCAGCCCGAGACGGAGCAGCTCTGGAAACACCATATATTTT

j_call: TRBJ2-1
clone_size: .
v_call: TRBV28
d_call: .
cdr3_aa: CASSTGQSFNEQFF
cdr3_nt: TGTGCCAGCAGCACCGGACAGTCTTTTAATGAGCAGTTCTTC

j_call: TRBJ1-6
clone_size: .
v_call: TRBV3-1
d_call: .
cdr3_aa: CASSQDWGGNSPLHF
cdr3_nt: TGTGCCAGCAGCCAAGATTGGGGGGGTAATTCACCCCTCCACTTT

j_call: TRBJ2-2
clone_size: .
v_call: TRBV30
d_call: TRBD1
cdr3_aa: CAWRRGTGASNTGELFF
cdr3_nt: TGTGCCTGGAGGAGGGGGACAGGGGCTTCGAACACCGGGGAGCTGTTTTTT

j_call: TRBJ2-2
clone_size: .
v_call: TRBV5-1
d_call: .
cdr3_aa: CASSLNDHTGELFF
cdr3_nt: TGCGCCAGCAGCTTGAACGACCACACCGGGGAGCTGTTTTTT

j_call: TRBJ1-5
clone_size: .
v_call: TRBV3-1
d_call: .
cdr3_aa: CASSQDYGGNQPQHF
cdr3_nt: TGTGCCAGCAGCCAAGATTACGGGGGCAATCAGCCCCAGCATTTT

j_call: TRBJ2-3
clone_size: .
v_call: TRBV4-1
d_call: .
cdr3_aa: CASSQGSGKSTDTQYF
cdr3_nt: TGCGCCAGCAGCCAAGGGAGCGGTAAAAGCACAGATACGCAGTATTTT

j_call: TRBJ2-5
clone_size: once
v_call: TRBV7-2
d_call: TRBD1
cdr3_aa: CASSQRDRGETQYF
cdr3_nt: TGTGCCAGCAGCCAGCGGGACAGGGGGGAGACCCAGTACTTC

j_call: TRBJ2-7
clone_size: .
v_call: TRBV12-3/TRBV12-4
d_call: .
cdr3_aa: CASSPPTYEQYF
cdr3_nt: TGTGCCAGCAGTCCCCCGACCTACGAGCAGTACTTC

j_call: TRBJ1-1
clone_size: .
v_call: TRBV19
d_call: TRBD1
cdr3_aa: CASRWTGLNTEAFF
cdr3_nt: TGTGCCAGTAGGTGGACAGGGTTGAACACTGAAGCTTTCTTT

j_call: TRBJ2-1
clone_size: .
v_call: TRBV12-3/TRBV12-4
d_call: TRBD2
cdr3_aa: CASSPDSGEQFF
cdr3_nt: TGTGCCAGCAGTCCCGATAGCGGGGAGCAGTTCTTC

j_call: TRBJ1-1
clone_size: .
v_call: TRBV4-2
d_call: .
cdr3_aa: CASSQGRRLDKNTEAFF
cdr3_nt: TGTGCCAGCAGCCAAGGCCGACGGCTCGACAAGAACACTGAAGCTTTCTTT

j_call: TRBJ1-4
clone_size: .
v_call: TRBV20-1
d_call: TRBD1
cdr3_aa: CSASSDRENEKLFF
cdr3_nt: TGCAGTGCTTCGTCTGACAGGGAAAATGAAAAACTGTTTTTT

j_call: TRBJ1-1
clone_size: .
v_call: TRBV30
d_call: .
cdr3_aa: CAWSLARVAEAFF
cdr3_nt: TGTGCCTGGAGTCTGGCGAGAGTCGCTGAAGCTTTCTTT

j_call: TRBJ1-2
clone_size: .
v_call: TRBV2
d_call: .
cdr3_aa: CASSSGSRGGYTF
cdr3_nt: TGTGCCAGCAGTTCAGGGAGTCGAGGTGGCTACACCTTC

j_call: TRBJ2-3
clone_size: .
v_call: TRBV7-3
d_call: .
cdr3_aa: CASSLTAESTDTQYF
cdr3_nt: TGTGCCAGCAGCTTAACGGCAGAGAGCACAGATACGCAGTATTTT

j_call: TRBJ1-5
clone_size: .
v_call: TRBV3-1
d_call: TRBD1
cdr3_aa: CASSRGTVFSNQPQHF
cdr3_nt: TGTGCCAGCAGCCGAGGGACAGTCTTTAGCAATCAGCCCCAGCATTTT

j_call: TRBJ1-5
clone_size: .
v_call: TRBV18
d_call: .
cdr3_aa: CASSAEGVGNQPQHF
cdr3_nt: TGTGCCAGCTCAGCGGAGGGGGTCGGCAATCAGCCCCAGCATTTT

j_call: TRBJ2-7
clone_size: .
v_call: TRBV12-3/TRBV12-4
d_call: .
cdr3_aa: CASSLDGGALGYEQYF
cdr3_nt: TGTGCCAGCAGTTTGGATGGAGGGGCTCTCGGATACGAGCAGTACTTC

j_call: TRBJ1-1
clone_size: .
v_call: TRBV5-1
d_call: .
cdr3_aa: CASSLDDGGDTEAFF
cdr3_nt: TGCGCCAGCAGCTTGGACGATGGGGGGGACACTGAAGCTTTCTTT

j_call: TRBJ1-5
clone_size: .
v_call: TRBV6-5
d_call: .
cdr3_aa: CASSRKRNQPQHF
cdr3_nt: TGTGCCAGCAGCCGTAAGCGCAATCAGCCCCAGCATTTT

j_call: TRBJ1-5
clone_size: .
v_call: TRBV30
d_call: TRBD1
cdr3_aa: CAWSSGQGVSQPQHF
cdr3_nt: TGTGCCTGGAGTTCGGGACAGGGCGTAAGTCAGCCCCAGCATTTT

j_call: TRBJ2-7
clone_size: few
v_call: TRBV3-1
d_call: TRBD1
cdr3_aa: CASSQATGGIYEQYF
cdr3_nt: TGTGCCAGCAGCCAAGCGACAGGGGGAATCTACGAGCAGTACTTC

j_call: TRBJ2-2
clone_size: .
v_call: TRBV6-6
d_call: TRBD1
cdr3_aa: CASSWDRGRTGELFF
cdr3_nt: TGTGCCAGCAGTTGGGACAGGGGGCGGACCGGGGAGCTGTTTTTT

j_call: TRBJ2-3
clone_size: .
v_call: TRBV29-1
d_call: .
cdr3_aa: CSVLLTSTDTQYF
cdr3_nt: TGCAGCGTCCTCTTGACTAGCACAGATACGCAGTATTTT

j_call: TRBJ1-1
clone_size: .
v_call: TRBV21-1
d_call: .
cdr3_aa: CASSKGVRGGTEAFF
cdr3_nt: TGTGCCAGCAGCAAAGGGGTCAGGGGCGGCACTGAAGCTTTCTTT

j_call: TRBJ2-5
clone_size: .
v_call: TRBV20-1
d_call: .
cdr3_aa: CSSPRQETQYF
cdr3_nt: TGCAGCTCCCCTCGGCAAGAGACCCAGTACTTC

j_call: TRBJ2-3
clone_size: .
v_call: TRBV7-2
d_call: .
cdr3_aa: CASSTTRFDTQYF
cdr3_nt: TGTGCCAGCAGCACCACGAGGTTTGATACGCAGTATTTT

j_call: TRBJ1-1
clone_size: .
v_call: TRBV9
d_call: .
cdr3_aa: CASSVAVNTEAFF
cdr3_nt: TGTGCCAGCAGCGTAGCAGTGAACACTGAAGCTTTCTTT

j_call: TRBJ1-3
clone_size: once
v_call: TRBV12-3/TRBV12-4
d_call: .
cdr3_aa: CASGEDVTIYF
cdr3_nt: TGTGCCAGCGGAGAGGATGTCACCATATATTTT

j_call: TRBJ2-3
clone_size: .
v_call: TRBV12-3/TRBV12-4
d_call: .
cdr3_aa: CASSPRQATDTQYF
cdr3_nt: TGTGCCAGCAGTCCAAGACAGGCTACAGATACGCAGTATTTT

j_call: TRBJ1-6
clone_size: .
v_call: TRBV20-1
d_call: TRBD1
cdr3_aa: CSAFRDSNSPLHF
cdr3_nt: TGCAGTGCTTTCCGGGACAGTAATTCACCCCTCCACTTT